The present TCR beta chain was sequenced within a study of cytomegalovirus exposure and HLA in healthy donors. Looking at the study overall: In a later analysis, it was reported that the 110 or so validation repertoires had been produced on the same platform as the roughly 700 repertoires belonging to the first cohort.

Comment on this clone: Its antigen remains unidentified.

TCRdb's table, derived via immunoSEQ multiplex PCR, lists solely in-frame clones and lacks some. The table has 78,000 or so clones, around 94% seen once. Study-wide points: Cytomegalovirus-associated status was assigned to about 170 TCR beta chains. The tendency of first-cohort TCR clusters to co-occur in the 130 or so validation repertoires was identified by a subsequent analysis. Researchers reported that a few CMV-associated chains were confirmed in vitro as CMV antigen-specific.

Germline-derived CDR1 and CDR2 are LNHDA and SQIVND (reference sequence). J was trimmed by 5 bases and V by 4 bases; bases with no gene match: 5. This CDR3 has 15 residues. This receptor was identified in a young woman in good health and CMV-seropositive. The sequenced sample was PBMCs. This rearrangement joins TRBV19 to TRBJ1-4; 9 bases agree with TRBD1. As DNA, the CDR3 is TGTGCCAGTAGTAGTACCGGGACAGGGAATGAAAAACTGTTTTTT. Its protein product is CASSSTGTGNEKLFF.